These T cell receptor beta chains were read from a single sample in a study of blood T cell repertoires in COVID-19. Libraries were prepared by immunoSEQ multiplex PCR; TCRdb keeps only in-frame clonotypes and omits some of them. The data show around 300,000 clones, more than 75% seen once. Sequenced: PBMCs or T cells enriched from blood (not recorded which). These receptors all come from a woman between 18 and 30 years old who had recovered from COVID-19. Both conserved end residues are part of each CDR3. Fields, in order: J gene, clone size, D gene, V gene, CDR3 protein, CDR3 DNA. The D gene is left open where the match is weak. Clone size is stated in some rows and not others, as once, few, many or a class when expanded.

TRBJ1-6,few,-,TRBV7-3,CASSLFPGGNSPLHF,TGTGCCAGCAGCTTATTTCCGGGGGGAAATTCACCCCTCCACTTT
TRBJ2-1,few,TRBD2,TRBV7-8,CASSLQLAGVGEQFF,TGTGCCAGCAGCTTACAACTAGCGGGAGTAGGTGAGCAGTTCTTC
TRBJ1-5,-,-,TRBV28,CASSLYWGGNQPQHF,TGTGCCAGCAGTTTATATTGGGGGGGCAATCAGCCCCAGCATTTT
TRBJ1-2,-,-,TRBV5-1,CASSLSGEGYGYTF,TGCGCCAGCAGCTTGTCGGGGGAAGGATATGGCTACACCTTC
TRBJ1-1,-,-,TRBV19,CASIGLTEAFF,TGTGCCAGTATCGGTTTGACTGAAGCTTTCTTT
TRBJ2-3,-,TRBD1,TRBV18,CASRDSGGDTNTQYF,TGTGCCAGCAGAGACTCAGGGGGCGACACGAATACGCAGTATTTT
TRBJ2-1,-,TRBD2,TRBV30,CAWSAGRNEQFF,TGTGCCTGGAGCGCCGGGAGGAATGAGCAGTTCTTC
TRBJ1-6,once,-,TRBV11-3,CASSPTGVSPLHF,TGTGCCAGCAGCCCAACCGGGGTTTCACCCCTCCACTTT
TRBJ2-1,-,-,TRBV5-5,CASSLYLQGGYNEQFF,TGTGCCAGCAGCTTGTACTTACAGGGGGGGTACAATGAGCAGTTCTTC
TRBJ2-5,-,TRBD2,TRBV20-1,CSASRLAGGPGETQYF,TGCAGTGCTAGTCGGCTAGCGGGGGGGCCAGGAGAGACCCAGTACTTC
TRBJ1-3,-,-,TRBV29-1,CSVATRSGNTIYF,TGCAGCGTTGCCACAAGATCTGGAAACACCATATATTTT
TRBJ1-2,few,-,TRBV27,CASSHTRVRGYTF,TGTGCCAGCAGTCACACACGGGTTCGTGGCTACACCTTC
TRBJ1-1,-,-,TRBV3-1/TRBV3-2,CASSQAGGDTEAFF,TGTGCCAGCAGCCAAGCGGGCGGGGACACTGAAGCTTTCTTT
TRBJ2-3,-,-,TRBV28,CASSLSGVEKLRPSTDTQYF,TGTGCCAGCAGTTTATCTGGAGTGGAGAAGTTGAGGCCTAGCACAGATACGCAGTATTTT
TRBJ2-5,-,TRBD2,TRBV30,CAWSVVSGIGKTQYF,TGTGCCTGGAGTGTGGTCAGCGGGATAGGAAAGACCCAGTACTTC
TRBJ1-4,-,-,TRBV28,CASSAGLAEKLFF,TGTGCCAGCAGTGCGGGGCTCGCTGAAAAACTGTTTTTT
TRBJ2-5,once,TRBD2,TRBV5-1,CASSSGGVQETQYF,TGCGCCAGCAGTAGCGGGGGGGTCCAAGAGACCCAGTACTTC
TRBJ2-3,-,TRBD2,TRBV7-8,CASSPSGGALTDTQYF,TGTGCCAGCAGCCCTAGCGGGGGAGCCTTGACAGATACGCAGTATTTT
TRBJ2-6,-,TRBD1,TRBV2,CASSEDRGMANVLTF,TGTGCCAGCAGCGAGGACAGGGGGATGGCCAACGTCCTGACTTTC
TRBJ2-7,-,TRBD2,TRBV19,CASSPMGLAGGEQYF,TGTGCCAGTAGTCCTATGGGACTAGCGGGAGGCGAGCAGTACTTC